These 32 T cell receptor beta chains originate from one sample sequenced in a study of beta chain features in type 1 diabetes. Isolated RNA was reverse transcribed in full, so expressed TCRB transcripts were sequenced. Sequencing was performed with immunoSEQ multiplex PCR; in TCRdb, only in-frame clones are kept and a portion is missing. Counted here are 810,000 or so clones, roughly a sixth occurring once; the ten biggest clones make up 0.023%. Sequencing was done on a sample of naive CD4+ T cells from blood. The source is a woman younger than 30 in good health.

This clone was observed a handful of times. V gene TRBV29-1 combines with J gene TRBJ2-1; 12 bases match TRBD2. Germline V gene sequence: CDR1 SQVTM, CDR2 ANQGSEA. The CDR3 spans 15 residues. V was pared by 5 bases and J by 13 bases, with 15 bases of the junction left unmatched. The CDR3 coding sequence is TGCAGCGTTTATGGTGGGCGAACTAGCGGGAGGAAACAGTTCTTC. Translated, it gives CSVYGGRTSGRKQFF.

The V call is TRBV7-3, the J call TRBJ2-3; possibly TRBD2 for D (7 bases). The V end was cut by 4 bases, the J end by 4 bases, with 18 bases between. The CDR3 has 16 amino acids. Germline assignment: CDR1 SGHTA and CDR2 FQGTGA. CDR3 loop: CASSSVGGGPPDTQYF. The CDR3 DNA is TGTGCCAGCAGCTCCGTAGGGGGAGGGCCTCCAGATACGCAGTATTTT.

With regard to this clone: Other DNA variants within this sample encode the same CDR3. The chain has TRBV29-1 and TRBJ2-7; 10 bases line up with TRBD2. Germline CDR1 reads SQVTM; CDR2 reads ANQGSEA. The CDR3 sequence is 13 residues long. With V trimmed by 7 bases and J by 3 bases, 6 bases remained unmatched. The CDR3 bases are TGCAGCGCCCGGACTAGCGGACTCTACGAGCAGTACTTC. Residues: CSARTSGLYEQYF.

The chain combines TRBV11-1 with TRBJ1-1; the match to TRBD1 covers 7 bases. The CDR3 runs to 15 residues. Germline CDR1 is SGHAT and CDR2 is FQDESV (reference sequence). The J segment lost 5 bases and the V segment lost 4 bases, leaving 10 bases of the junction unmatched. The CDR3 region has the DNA TGTGCCAGCAGCTCACCCCAGGGGGTCAATACTGAAGCTTTCTTT. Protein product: CASSSPQGVNTEAFF.

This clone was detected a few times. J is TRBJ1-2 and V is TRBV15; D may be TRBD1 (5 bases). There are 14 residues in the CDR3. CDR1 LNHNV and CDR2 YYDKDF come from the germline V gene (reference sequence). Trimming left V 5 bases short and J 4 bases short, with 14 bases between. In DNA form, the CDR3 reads TGTGCCACCAGCCCCGGGGGGATTAGCTATGGCTACACCTTC. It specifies CATSPGGISYGYTF.

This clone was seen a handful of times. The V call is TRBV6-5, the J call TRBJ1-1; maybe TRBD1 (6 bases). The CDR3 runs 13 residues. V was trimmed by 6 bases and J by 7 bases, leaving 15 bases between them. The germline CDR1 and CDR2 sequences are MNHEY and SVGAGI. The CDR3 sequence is CASRVRGRDEAFF. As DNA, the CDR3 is TGTGCCAGCAGGGTCAGGGGCAGGGATGAAGCTTTCTTT.

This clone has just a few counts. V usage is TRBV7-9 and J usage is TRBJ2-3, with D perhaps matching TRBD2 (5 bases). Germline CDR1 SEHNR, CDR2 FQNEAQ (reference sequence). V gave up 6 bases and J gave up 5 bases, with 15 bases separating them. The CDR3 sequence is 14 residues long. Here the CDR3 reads CASRLDGEGDTQYF. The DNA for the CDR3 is TGTGCCAGCAGACTGGACGGCGAGGGAGATACGCAGTATTTT. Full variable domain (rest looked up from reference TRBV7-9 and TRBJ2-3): DTGVSQNPRHKITKRGQNVTFRCDPISEHNRLYWYRQTLGQGPEFLTYFQNEAQLEKSRLLSDRFSAERPKGSFSTLEIQRTEQGDSAMYLCASRLDGEGDTQYFGPGTRLTVL.

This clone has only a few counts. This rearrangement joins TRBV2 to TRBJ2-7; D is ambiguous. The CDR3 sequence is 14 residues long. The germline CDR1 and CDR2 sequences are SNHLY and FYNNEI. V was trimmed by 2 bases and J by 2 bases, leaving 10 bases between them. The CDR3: CASSEQDPTYEQYF. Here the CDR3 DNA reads TGTGCCAGCAGTGAACAGGATCCCACCTACGAGCAGTACTTC.

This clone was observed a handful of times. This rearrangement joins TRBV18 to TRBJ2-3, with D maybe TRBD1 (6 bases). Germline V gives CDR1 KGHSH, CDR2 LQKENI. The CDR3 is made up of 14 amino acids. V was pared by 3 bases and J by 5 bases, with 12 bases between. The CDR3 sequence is CASSPDLQGDTQYF. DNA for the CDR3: TGTGCCAGCTCACCGGACTTACAGGGAGATACGCAGTATTTT.

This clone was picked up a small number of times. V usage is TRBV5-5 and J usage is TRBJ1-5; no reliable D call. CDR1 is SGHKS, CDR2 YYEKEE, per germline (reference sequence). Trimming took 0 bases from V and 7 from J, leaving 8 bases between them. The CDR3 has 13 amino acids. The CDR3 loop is CASSLAWRQPQHF. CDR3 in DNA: TGTGCCAGCAGCTTGGCGTGGCGGCAGCCCCAGCATTTT.

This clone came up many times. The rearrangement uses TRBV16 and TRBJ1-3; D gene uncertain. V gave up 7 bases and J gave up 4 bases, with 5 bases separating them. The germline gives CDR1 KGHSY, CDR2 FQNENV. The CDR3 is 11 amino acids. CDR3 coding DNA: TGTGCCAGCACCCGAGGAAACACCATATATTTT. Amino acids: CASTRGNTIYF.

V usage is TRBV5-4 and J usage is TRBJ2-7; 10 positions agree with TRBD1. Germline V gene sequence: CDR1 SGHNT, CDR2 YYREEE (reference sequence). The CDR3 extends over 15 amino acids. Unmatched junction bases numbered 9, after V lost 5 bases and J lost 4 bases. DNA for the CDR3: TGTGCCAGCAGATCCGGGACAGGGGCGTCATACGAGCAGTACTTC. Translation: CASRSGTGASYEQYF.

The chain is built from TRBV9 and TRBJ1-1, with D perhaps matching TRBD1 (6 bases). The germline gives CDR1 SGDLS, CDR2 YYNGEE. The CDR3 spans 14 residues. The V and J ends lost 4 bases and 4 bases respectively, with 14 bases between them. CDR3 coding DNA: TGTGCCAGCAGCCCAACCGCGGGGGCCACTGAAGCTTTCTTT. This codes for CASSPTAGATEAFF. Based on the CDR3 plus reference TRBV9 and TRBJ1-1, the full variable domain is DSGVTQTPKHLITATGQRVTLRCSPRSGDLSVYWYQQSLDQGLQFLIQYYNGEERAKGNILERFSAQQFPDLHSELNLSSLELGDSALYFCASSPTAGATEAFFGQGTRLTVV.

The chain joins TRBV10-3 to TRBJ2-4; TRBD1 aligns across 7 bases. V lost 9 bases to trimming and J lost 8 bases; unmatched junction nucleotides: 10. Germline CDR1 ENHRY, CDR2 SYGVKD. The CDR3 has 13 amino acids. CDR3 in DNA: TGTGCCATAAGACAGACAGGGTCGGACATTCAGTACTTC. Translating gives CAIRQTGSDIQYF.

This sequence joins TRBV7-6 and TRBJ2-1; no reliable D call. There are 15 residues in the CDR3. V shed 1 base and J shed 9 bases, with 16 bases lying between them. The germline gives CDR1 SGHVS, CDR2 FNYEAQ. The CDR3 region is CASSLVLPPVGEQFF. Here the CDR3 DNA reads TGTGCCAGCAGCTTAGTTCTCCCTCCTGTCGGTGAGCAGTTCTTC.

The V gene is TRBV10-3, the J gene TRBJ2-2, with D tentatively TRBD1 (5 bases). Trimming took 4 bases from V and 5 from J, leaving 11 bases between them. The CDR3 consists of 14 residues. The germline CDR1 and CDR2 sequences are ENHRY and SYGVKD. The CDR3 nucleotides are TGTGCCATCAGTGGCCAGGGTCGAACCGGGGAGCTGTTTTTT. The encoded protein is CAISGQGRTGELFF.

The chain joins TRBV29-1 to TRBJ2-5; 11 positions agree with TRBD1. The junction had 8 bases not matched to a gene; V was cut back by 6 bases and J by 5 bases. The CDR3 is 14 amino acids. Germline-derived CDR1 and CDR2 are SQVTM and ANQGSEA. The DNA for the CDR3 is TGCAGCGTCGCCAGGACAGGGGGCTTTGAGACCCAGTACTTC. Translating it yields CSVARTGGFETQYF.

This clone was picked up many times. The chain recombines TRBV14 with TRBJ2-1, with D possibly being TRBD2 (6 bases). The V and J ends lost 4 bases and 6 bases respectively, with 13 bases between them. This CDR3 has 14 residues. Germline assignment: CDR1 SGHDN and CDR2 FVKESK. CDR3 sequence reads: CASSLAGSGNEQFF. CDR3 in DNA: TGTGCCAGCAGCCTTGCGGGATCGGGCAATGAGCAGTTCTTC.

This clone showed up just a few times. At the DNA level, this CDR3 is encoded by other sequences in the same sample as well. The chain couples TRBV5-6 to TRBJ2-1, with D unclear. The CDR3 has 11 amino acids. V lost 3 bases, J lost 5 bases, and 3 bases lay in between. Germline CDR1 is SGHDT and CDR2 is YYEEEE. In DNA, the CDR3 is TGTGCCAGCAGCTATGACAATGAGCAGTTCTTC. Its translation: CASSYDNEQFF.

CDR3 amino acids: CAISNSLYFRGTNNEQFF. In nucleotides, the CDR3 is TGTGCCATCAGTAACAGTTTATATTTCAGGGGAACCAACAATGAGCAGTTCTTC. The chain has TRBV10-3 and TRBJ2-1; D may be TRBD1 (6 bases). The CDR3 runs to 18 residues. Germline loops: CDR1 ENHRY, CDR2 SYGVKD. V lost 5 bases to trimming and J lost 5 bases, with 25 bases between them.

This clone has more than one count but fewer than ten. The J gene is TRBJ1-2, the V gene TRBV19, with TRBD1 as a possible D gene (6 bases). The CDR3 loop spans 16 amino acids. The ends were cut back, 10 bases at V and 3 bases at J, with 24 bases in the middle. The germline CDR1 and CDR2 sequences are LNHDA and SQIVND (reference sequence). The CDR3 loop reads CATGTKPGGGYYGYTF. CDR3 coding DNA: TGTGCCACTGGGACAAAACCCGGCGGGGGATACTATGGCTACACCTTC.

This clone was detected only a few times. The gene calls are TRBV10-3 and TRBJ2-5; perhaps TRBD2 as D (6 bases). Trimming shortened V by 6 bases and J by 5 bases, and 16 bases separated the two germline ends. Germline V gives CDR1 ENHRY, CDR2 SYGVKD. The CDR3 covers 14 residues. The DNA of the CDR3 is TGTGCCATCAGCTATACGGGAGTCGAGGAGACCCAGTACTTC. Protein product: CAISYTGVEETQYF.

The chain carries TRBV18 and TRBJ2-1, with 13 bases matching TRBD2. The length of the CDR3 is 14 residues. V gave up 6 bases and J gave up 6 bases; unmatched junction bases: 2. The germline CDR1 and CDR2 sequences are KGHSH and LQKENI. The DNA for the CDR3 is TGTGCCAGCTCCGGGACTAGCGGGACCAATGAGCAGTTCTTC. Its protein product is CASSGTSGTNEQFF.

The chain's CDR3 is CASSQVALYGTAHSYEQYF. Written as DNA, the CDR3 is TGCGCCAGCAGCCAAGTAGCTTTATACGGGACAGCCCATTCCTACGAGCAGTACTTC. The genes are TRBV4-3 and TRBJ2-7; 7 bases fit TRBD1. Trimming removed 1 base from V and 1 base from J; junction bases left unmatched: 16. This CDR3 has 19 amino acids. Germline V gives CDR1 LGHNA, CDR2 YSLEER.

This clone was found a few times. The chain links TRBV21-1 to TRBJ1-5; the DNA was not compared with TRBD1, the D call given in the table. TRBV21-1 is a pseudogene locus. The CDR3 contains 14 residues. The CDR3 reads CASSTRDRNQPQHF. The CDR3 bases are TGTGCCAGCAGCACCCGGGACAGGAATCAGCCCCAGCATTTT.

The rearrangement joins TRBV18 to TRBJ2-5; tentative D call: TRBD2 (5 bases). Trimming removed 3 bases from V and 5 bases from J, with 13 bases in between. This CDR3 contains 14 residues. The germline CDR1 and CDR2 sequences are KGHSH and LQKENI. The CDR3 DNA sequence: TGTGCCAGCTCACCGGACTGGATTGGGGAGACCCAGTACTTC. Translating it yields CASSPDWIGETQYF.

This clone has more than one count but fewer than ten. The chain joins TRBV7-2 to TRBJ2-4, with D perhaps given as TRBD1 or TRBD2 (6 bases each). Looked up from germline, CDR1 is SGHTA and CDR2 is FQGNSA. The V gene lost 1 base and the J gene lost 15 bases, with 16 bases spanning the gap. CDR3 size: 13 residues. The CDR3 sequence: CASSLVGGLDSYF. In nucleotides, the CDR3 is TGTGCCAGCAGCTTAGTAGGGGGACTGGACTCGTACTTC.

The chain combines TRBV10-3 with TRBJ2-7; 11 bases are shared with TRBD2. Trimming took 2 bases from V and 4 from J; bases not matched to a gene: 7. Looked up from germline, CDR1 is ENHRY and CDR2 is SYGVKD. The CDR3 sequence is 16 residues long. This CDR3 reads CAISEGLAGGSYEQYF. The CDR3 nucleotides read TGTGCCATCAGTGAGGGGCTAGCGGGAGGTTCTTACGAGCAGTACTTC.

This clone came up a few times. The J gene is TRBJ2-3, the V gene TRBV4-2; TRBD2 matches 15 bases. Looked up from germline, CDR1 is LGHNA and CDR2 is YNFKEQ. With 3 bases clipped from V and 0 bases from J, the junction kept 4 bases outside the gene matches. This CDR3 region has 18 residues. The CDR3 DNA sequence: TGTGCCAGCAGCCACGGACTAGCGGGAGGGACTAGCACAGATACGCAGTATTTT. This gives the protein CASSHGLAGGTSTDTQYF.

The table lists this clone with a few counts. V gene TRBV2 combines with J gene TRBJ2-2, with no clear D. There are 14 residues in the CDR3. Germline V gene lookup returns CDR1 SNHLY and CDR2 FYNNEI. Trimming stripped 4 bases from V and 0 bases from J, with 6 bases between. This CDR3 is CASSVDPNTGELFF. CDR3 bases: TGTGCCAGCAGTGTAGACCCGAACACCGGGGAGCTGTTTTTT. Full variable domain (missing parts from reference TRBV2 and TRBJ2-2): EPEVTQTPSHQVTQMGQEVILRCVPISNHLYFYWYRQILGQKVEFLVSFYNNEISEKSEIFDDQFSVERPDGSNFTLKIRSTKLEDSAMYFCASSVDPNTGELFFGEGSRLTVL.

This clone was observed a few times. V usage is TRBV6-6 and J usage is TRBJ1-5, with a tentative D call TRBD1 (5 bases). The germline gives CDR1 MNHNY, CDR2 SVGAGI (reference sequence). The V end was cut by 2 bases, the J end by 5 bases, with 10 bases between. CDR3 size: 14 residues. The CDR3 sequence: CASSYGDLYQPQHF. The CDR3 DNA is TGTGCCAGCAGTTACGGGGACCTTTATCAGCCCCAGCATTTT.

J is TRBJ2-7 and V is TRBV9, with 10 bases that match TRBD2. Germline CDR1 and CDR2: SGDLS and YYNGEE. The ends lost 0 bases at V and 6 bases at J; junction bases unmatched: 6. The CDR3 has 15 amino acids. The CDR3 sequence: CASSVAPSGSSEQYF. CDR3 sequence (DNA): TGTGCCAGCAGCGTAGCTCCTAGCGGGAGCTCCGAGCAGTACTTC.